A single sample gave rise to the 15 T cell receptor beta chains below, sequenced in a study of T cell clonality in common variable immunodeficiency. The assay was immunoSEQ multiplex PCR, and TCRdb's table has in-frame clones only and misses some. In total the sample includes 40,000 or so clones, none of them seen once. The sequencing sample was made of peripheral blood mononuclear cells. The receptors come from a person aged 18 to 75 in good health.

This clone came up many times. The CDR3 end falls 3 residues outside the read, so it is completed with the germline J gene. The chain combines TRBV7-9 with TRBJ2-4; 8 bases line up with TRBD2. Per the germline V gene, CDR1 is SEHNR and CDR2 is FQNEAQ (reference sequence). The length of the CDR3 is 15 residues. The trim removed 2 bases at V and 7 bases at J, leaving 7 bases unmatched. The CDR3 bases that were read are TGTGCCAGCAGCTTATATAGCGGGGCCGCGAACATT. Encoded protein: CASSLYSGAANI. The full CDR3 protein is CASSLYSGAANIQYF.

Turning to this clone: With the read ending 3 residues before the CDR3 end, the germline J gene is used to fill in that end. This sequence joins TRBV18 and TRBJ2-3; D may be TRBD2 (5 bases). This CDR3 is 15 amino acids long. CDR1 KGHSH and CDR2 LQKENI come from the germline V gene. Between the trimmed V and J ends, which lost 6 bases and 3 bases, there was a span of 16 bases. The CDR3 bases that were read are TGTGCCAGCTCCCCCCTAGTCGGGGTGACAGATACG. As protein: CASSPLVGVTDT. The full CDR3 protein is CASSPLVGVTDTQYF.

The table lists this clone with many counts. The read ends 3 residues shy of where the CDR3 ends; the end is completed using the germline J gene. The rearrangement links TRBV19 to TRBJ2-2; D perhaps matches TRBD1 (6 bases). V was clipped by 3 bases and J by 4 bases, with 12 bases between them. The length of the CDR3 is 15 residues. Germline CDR1 and CDR2: LNHDA and SQIVND (reference sequence). The CDR3 bases that were read are TGTGCCAGTAGTATCACACAGGGATCCACCGGGGAG. Residues: CASSITQGSTGE. Given in full, the CDR3 is CASSITQGSTGELFF.

This clone was detected many times. The observed sequence ends 3 residues before the CDR3 terminus, with the missing tail filled in from the germline J gene. The rearrangement uses TRBV6-1 and TRBJ1-5; D is perhaps TRBD1 (6 bases). This CDR3 spans 12 amino acids. Trimming stripped 4 bases from V and 7 bases from J, with 8 bases between. Per germline, CDR1 MNHNS and CDR2 SASEGT. CDR3 DNA, as far as it was read: TGTGCCAGCAGTGTCCAGGGGCAGCCC. This codes for CASSVQGQP. Given in full, the CDR3 is CASSVQGQPQHF.

This clone has a count of ten or more. The read terminates 3 residues ahead of where the CDR3 ends, so the germline J gene completes it. This chain uses TRBV20-1 with TRBJ2-7; 9 bases match TRBD1. The CDR3 covers 13 residues. Trimming at V came to 3 bases and at J to 3 bases, leaving 3 bases not matched to a gene. The V gene's germline CDR1 is DFQATT and CDR2 SNEGSKA (reference sequence). CDR3 DNA, as far as it was read: TGCAGTGCTAGGGGACAGGGACTCTACGAG. This encodes CSARGQGLYE. The full CDR3 sequence reads CSARGQGLYEQYF.

This clone showed up many times. From the germline J gene comes the end of the CDR3, since the read stops 3 residues before it. The chain joins TRBV6-1 to TRBJ2-3; TRBD2 is a possible D gene (6 bases). The germline gives CDR1 MNHNS, CDR2 SASEGT. V lost 2 bases and J 2 bases, leaving 11 bases between the germline ends. The CDR3 covers 15 residues. CDR3 bases read: TGTGCCAGCAGTGAAATCGCGGGATTCACAGATACG. Protein product: CASSEIAGFTDT. The whole CDR3 protein is CASSEIAGFTDTQYF.

This clone was found many times. From the germline J gene comes the end of the CDR3, since the read stops 3 residues before it. The rearrangement joins TRBV18 to TRBJ1-4; no firm D call. Trimming shortened V by 4 bases and J by 8 bases, and 11 bases separated the two germline ends. The CDR3 is 13 residues long. CDR1 KGHSH and CDR2 LQKENI come from the germline V gene. CDR3: CASSRENGEKLFF. The DNA read from the CDR3 is TGTGCCAGCTCACGAGAAAATGGCGAAAAA.

This clone was detected ten times or more. Sequencing ends 3 residues short of the CDR3 end; the germline J gene provides the rest. This chain links TRBV28 with TRBJ1-6; 7 bases are shared with TRBD1. CDR3 length: 16 residues. Germline values: CDR1 MDHEN, CDR2 SYDVKM. J lost 3 bases, V lost 6 bases, and 8 bases had no gene match. This CDR3 is CASSRQGEDYNSPLHF. CDR3 DNA, as far as it was read: TGTGCCAGCAGCCGACAGGGTGAAGACTATAATTCACCC. Variable domain in full (rest from reference TRBV28 and TRBJ1-6): DVKVTQSSRYLVKRTGEKVFLECVQDMDHENMFWYRQDPGLGLRLIYFSYDVKMKEKGDIPEGYSVSREKKERFSLILESASTNQTSMYLCASSRQGEDYNSPLHFGNGTRLTVT.

This clone was observed at least ten times. The sequence runs out 3 residues before the end of the CDR3; the remainder is reconstructed from the germline J gene. V and J are TRBV11-2 and TRBJ2-7; TRBD2 aligns across 11 bases. This CDR3 has 14 residues. Germline assignment: CDR1 SGHAT and CDR2 FQNNGV. V shed 6 bases and J 4 bases; nucleotides not matched to a gene: 5. Partial CDR3 DNA: TGTGCCAGCAGTTTTACTAGCGGGAGTTACGAG. Protein sequence: CASSFTSGSYE. The complete CDR3 reads CASSFTSGSYEQYF.

This clone occurred many times. The read ends 3 residues early relative to the CDR3; the germline J gene fills the gap. This chain links TRBV28 with TRBJ2-2; a possible D gene is TRBD2 (6 bases). Germline CDR1 and CDR2: MDHEN and SYDVKM. The CDR3 sequence is 16 residues long. The CDR3 region is CASSPQRGFSWEKLFF. The CDR3 bases that were read are TGTGCCAGCAGTCCCCAACGGGGGTTTTCGTGGGAAAAG.

The table lists this clone with a few counts. Partial CDR3 DNA: TGCAGTGCTGCCGGACGAGTAGCGGGAGGGGGGGAGACC. This sequence encodes CSAAGRVAGGGET. The full-length CDR3 reads as CSAAGRVAGGGETQYF. The V and J genes are TRBV20-1 and TRBJ2-5; TRBD2 aligns across 11 bases. Sequencing ends 3 residues short of the CDR3 end; the germline J gene provides the rest. The CDR3 loop spans 16 amino acids. V lost 5 bases, J lost 5 bases, and 13 bases stayed unmatched. Germline CDR1 is DFQATT and CDR2 is SNEGSKA (reference sequence).

This clone appeared many times. The sequenced fragment ends 3 residues before the CDR3 boundary, so the rest is inferred from the germline J gene. This chain links TRBV20-1 with TRBJ2-1; 11 nucleotides match TRBD2. Germline loops: CDR1 DFQATT, CDR2 SNEGSKA (reference sequence). The CDR3 covers 15 residues. J was trimmed by 2 bases and V by 5 bases; bases with no gene match: 5. CDR3 sequence: CSALLAGGTYNEQFF. The covered CDR3 bases are TGCAGTGCTCTCCTAGCGGGAGGAACCTACAATGAG.

In this sample, this clone turned up a few times. Read sequence stops 3 residues before the CDR3 end, and the germline J gene provides the missing end. This chain uses TRBV6-1 with TRBJ1-2; perhaps TRBD1 as D (5 bases). The germline V gene has CDR1 MNHNS and CDR2 SASEGT. The CDR3 spans 12 residues. The CDR3 spells CASSDFRQGYTF. The part of the CDR3 DNA that was read is TGTGCCAGCAGTGATTTCAGACAGGGC.

This clone occurred many times. With the read ending 3 residues before the CDR3 end, the germline J gene is used to fill in that end. The gene calls are TRBV19 and TRBJ2-3, with TRBD1 as a possible D gene (5 bases). The V gene's germline CDR1 is LNHDA and CDR2 SQIVND (reference sequence). The CDR3 is made up of 13 amino acids. Between the trimmed V and J ends, which lost 4 bases and 8 bases, there was a span of 13 bases. The CDR3 sequence: CASSTPGPGTQYF. The CDR3 DNA, read in part, is TGTGCCAGTAGTACCCCAGGGCCGGGTACG. Using reference TRBV19 and TRBJ2-3 for the parts outside the CDR3, the full variable domain is DGGITQSPKYLFRKEGQNVTLSCEQNLNHDAMYWYRQDPGQGLRLIYYSQIVNDFQKGDIAEGYSVSREKKESFPLTVTSAQKNPTAFYLCASSTPGPGTQYFGPGTRLTVL.

This clone has ten or more counts. The sequenced fragment ends 3 residues before the CDR3 boundary, so the rest is inferred from the germline J gene. The chain uses TRBV6-2 or TRBV6-3 and TRBJ2-1; 7 nucleotides align to TRBD2. V dropped 7 bases and J dropped 5; count of bases not matched to a gene: 8. The CDR3 runs to 14 residues. From germline, CDR1 is MNHEY and CDR2 SVGEGT. The DNA read from the CDR3 is TGTGCCAGCACGGGGAGGGTCGGACACAATGAG. As protein: CASTGRVGHNE. The entire CDR3 is CASTGRVGHNEQFF.